The rows below give T cell receptor beta chains drawn from one sample of a study of blood T cell repertoires in COVID-19. Repertoires were generated with immunoSEQ multiplex PCR, while TCRdb's copy carries only in-frame clones and drops some. The table lists 180,000 or so clones, 82% of them singletons. What was sequenced was peripheral blood. Receptors were obtained from a woman in her 70s with acute or convalescent COVID-19. Both conserved end residues are trimmed from each CDR3. A D gene is named only where the DNA matches it firmly. Only part of the rows carry a size: once, few, many, or a class if the clone is expanded.

v_call: TRBV7-6; d_call: TRBD2; clone_size: once; cdr3_aa: ASSLGLASTGELF
v_call: TRBV23-1; d_call: -; clone_size: -; cdr3_aa: ASSHNRCIQGPSSTDTQY
v_call: TRBV7-9; d_call: TRBD2; clone_size: -; cdr3_aa: ASSSLLPIAGDRLIEQY
v_call: TRBV6-4; d_call: TRBD1; clone_size: -; cdr3_aa: ASSDYAGGGSPLH
v_call: TRBV11-3; d_call: -; clone_size: few; cdr3_aa: ASSLGVNLNTGELF
v_call: TRBV25-1; d_call: -; clone_size: -; cdr3_aa: ASSRMNTEAF
v_call: TRBV7-2; d_call: -; clone_size: few; cdr3_aa: ASSLGRDQPQH
v_call: TRBV5-1; d_call: TRBD2; clone_size: -; cdr3_aa: ASSLDASGGTDTQY
v_call: TRBV11-2; d_call: -; clone_size: -; cdr3_aa: ATTPGAYAEAF
v_call: TRBV9; d_call: -; clone_size: few; cdr3_aa: ASSVAVSNTEAF
v_call: TRBV10-3; d_call: -; clone_size: -; cdr3_aa: AISQRDTNYGYT
v_call: TRBV9; d_call: -; clone_size: -; cdr3_aa: ASSGRGQGGTDTQY
v_call: TRBV7-2; d_call: TRBD1; clone_size: -; cdr3_aa: ASSLARDRGPDSPLH
v_call: TRBV28; d_call: -; clone_size: -; cdr3_aa: ATGVGSDTQY
v_call: TRBV11-2; d_call: TRBD2; clone_size: -; cdr3_aa: ASSPHPGLAGGGYEQY
v_call: TRBV5-1; d_call: -; clone_size: -; cdr3_aa: ASSSDPGNTGELF
v_call: TRBV10-3; d_call: -; clone_size: -; cdr3_aa: AISDPDSAEAF
v_call: TRBV10-3; d_call: -; clone_size: -; cdr3_aa: AISEGSSDLWDEQF
v_call: TRBV27; d_call: -; clone_size: -; cdr3_aa: AIPTTGGYEQY
v_call: TRBV28; d_call: TRBD2; clone_size: -; cdr3_aa: ASRYPGTSPLTEQF
v_call: TRBV4-3; d_call: -; clone_size: -; cdr3_aa: ASSQDLIYSTDTQY
v_call: TRBV10-3; d_call: -; clone_size: -; cdr3_aa: AISDQTLNAYNEQF
v_call: TRBV6-2/TRBV6-3; d_call: -; clone_size: -; cdr3_aa: ASSYSADYEQY
v_call: TRBV6-5; d_call: -; clone_size: -; cdr3_aa: ASSYSRGLYGYT